The subject of this entry is one T cell receptor (beta chain). The target antigen is unknown. Unique molecular identifiers were added to individual cDNA molecules. TCRdb itself ran the 5' RACE reads through MiXCR, one entry per CDR3 protein. The table records approximately 56,000 distinct CDR3 sequences, approximately 11% of them present only once. This entry is derived from a study of early T cells in non-severe SARS-CoV-2 infection. Study-level points and caveats: Private and CD4 specificities were missed by VDJdb matching, which favored anti-spike CD8 responses.

CDR1 is SQVTM and CDR2 is ANQGSEA in the germline V gene. The V gene end was trimmed by 3 bases and the J gene end by 0 bases; junction bases not matched to a gene: 6. This CDR3 comprises 16 residues. Sequenced material: whole blood. The V gene is TRBV29-1, the J gene TRBJ2-1, with 9 bases aligning to TRBD2. The source is an adult who was a healthcare worker with PCR-confirmed SARS-CoV-2 infection or an uninfected control (not recorded which). The CDR3 bases are TGCAGCGTTGATATAGGACTAGCGAACTCCTACAATGAGCAGTTCTTC. Translating it yields CSVDIGLANSYNEQFF.